What follows are 20 T cell receptor beta chains derived from one specimen sequenced in a study of vaccination and CD4 T cells after COVID-19. No antigen has been assigned to these receptors. The Oncomine TCR Beta short-read assay sequenced DNA from cultured CD4+ T cells. TCRdb re-derived calls from the PCR reads in MiXCR, one entry per CDR3 protein. The repertoire holds some 8,300 distinct CDR3 sequences, with 48% as singletons. The treatment here: 10-day PBMC culture with coronavirus spike peptide pools or control peptides (ViraFEST assay). Sequencing was done on a sample of CD4+ T cells from blood, cultured in vitro. The receptor source for this set is a human donor who had recovered from COVID-19.

The V call is TRBV6-2 or TRBV6-3, the J call TRBJ2-2, with 9 positions matching TRBD2. The CDR3 is 16 residues long. Germline CDR1 is MNHEY and CDR2 is SVGEGT. V trimming: 6 bases; J trimming: 1 base; junction bases outside the gene matches: 6. The CDR3 is CASRLSSGVNTGELFF. CDR3 DNA sequence: TGTGCCAGCAGATTGTCTAGCGGGGTGAACACCGGGGAGCTGTTTTTT.

The chain recombines TRBV2 with TRBJ1-5; 8 bases agree with TRBD1. Unmatched junction bases numbered 4, after V lost 6 bases and J lost 3 bases. The CDR3 extends over 14 amino acids. Per germline, CDR1 SNHLY and CDR2 FYNNEI. The CDR3 DNA follows: TGTGCCAGCAGGCAGGACAGGGTCAATCAGCCCCAGCATTTT. Protein product: CASRQDRVNQPQHF.

By frequency in the sample, this clonotype is large. CDR3 sequence: CASSGGGVGQPQHF. The CDR3 DNA reads as TGTGCCAGCAGCGGAGGGGGCGTTGGTCAGCCCCAGCATTTT. V is TRBV25-1 and J is TRBJ1-5; TRBD1 matches 7 bases. The trim removed 6 bases at V and 6 bases at J, leaving 8 bases unmatched. Germline CDR1 reads MGHDK; CDR2 reads SYGVNS. The CDR3 contains 14 residues. The variable domain in full, completed from reference TRBV25-1 and TRBJ1-5, reads EADIYQTPRYLVIGTGKKITLECSQTMGHDKMYWYQQDPGMELHLIHYSYGVNSTEKGDLSSESTVSRIRTEHFPLTLESARPSHTSQYLCASSGGGVGQPQHFGDGTRLSIL.

This clonotype was found a few times. The rearrangement uses TRBV7-2 and TRBJ2-5; 8 nucleotides line up with TRBD1. This CDR3 is 14 amino acids long. In germline, CDR1 is SGHTA, CDR2 FQGNSA. Unmatched junction bases numbered 2, after V lost 5 bases and J lost 0 bases. This CDR3 reads CASSRQGYQETQYF. The CDR3 DNA reads as TGTGCCAGCAGCCGACAGGGGTACCAAGAGACCCAGTACTTC.

This chain connects TRBV19 to TRBJ1-2; no reliable D call. Trimming took off 4 bases at V and 2 bases at J, with 14 bases between the two ends. Germline V lookup: CDR1 LNHDA, CDR2 SQIVND (reference sequence). The CDR3 runs 15 residues. CDR3 residues: CASSTTERRNYGYTF. The CDR3 DNA is TGTGCCAGTAGTACCACGGAAAGGAGAAACTATGGCTACACCTTC.

The chain employs TRBV25-1 and TRBJ2-2; 8 nucleotides match TRBD2. This CDR3 spans 16 amino acids. After removal of 5 bases from V and 4 bases from J, the junction contained 9 bases not matched to a gene. Germline CDR1 is MGHDK and CDR2 is SYGVNS. The CDR3 region is CASSPDGLAGTGELFF. The CDR3 nucleotides are TGTGCCAGCAGTCCAGACGGGCTAGCGGGCACCGGGGAGCTGTTTTTT.

The chain combines TRBV6-1 with TRBJ1-2, with a possible D match to TRBD1 (5 bases). Trimming left V 8 bases short and J 8 bases short, with 21 bases between. Looked up from germline, CDR1 is MNHNS and CDR2 is SASEGT. The CDR3 totals 14 residues. The CDR3 DNA is TGTGCCAGCGAGGGCCGAGCAGGGAAGATAGGCTACACCTTC. Protein: CASEGRAGKIGYTF.

The genes are TRBV30 and TRBJ1-1; no definite D call. V shed 3 bases and J shed 0 bases, with 11 bases lying between them. The CDR3 length is 14 residues. Germline CDR1 reads GTSNPN; CDR2 reads SVGIG (reference sequence). CDR3 protein: CAWSPGDLNTEAFF. As DNA, the CDR3 is TGTGCCTGGAGCCCAGGTGACCTGAACACTGAAGCTTTCTTT. Based on the CDR3 plus reference TRBV30 and TRBJ1-1, the full variable domain is SQTIHQWPATLVQPVGSPLSLECTVEGTSNPNLYWYRQAAGRGLQLLFYSVGIGQISSEVPQNLSASRPQDRQFILSSKKLLLSDSGFYLCAWSPGDLNTEAFFGQGTRLTVV.

The gene calls are TRBV7-3 and TRBJ2-3; no clear D. There are 13 residues in the CDR3. Germline CDR1 SGHTA, CDR2 FQGTGA. Trimming cost V 0 bases and J 5 bases, with 6 bases left between them. The CDR3 region has the DNA TGTGCCAGCAGCTTAACCATTCTAGATACGCAGTATTTT. It specifies CASSLTILDTQYF.

A few counts support this clonotype. The V and J genes are TRBV6-1 and TRBJ2-1, with 10 bases fitting TRBD2. J gave up 5 bases and V 6 bases, and 7 bases lay outside the gene matches. The germline gives CDR1 MNHNS, CDR2 SASEGT. The CDR3 has 15 residues. The CDR3 sequence: CASSHLAGAHNEQFF. In nucleotides, the CDR3 is TGTGCCAGCAGCCACCTAGCGGGGGCTCACAATGAGCAGTTCTTC.

The chain employs TRBV27 and TRBJ2-1; weak D call: TRBD1 (6 bases). This CDR3 region has 14 residues. V lost 6 bases to trimming and J lost 4 bases, with 13 bases between them. The V gene's germline CDR1 is MNHEY and CDR2 SMNVEV (reference sequence). The CDR3 DNA reads as TGTGCCAGCAGAACTAGACAGGAGTACAATGAGCAGTTCTTC. Amino acid sequence: CASRTRQEYNEQFF.

This clonotype was seen a handful of times. CDR3 residues: CAISGGGNSPLHF. The DNA of the CDR3 is TGTGCCATCTCAGGGGGGGGGAATTCACCCCTCCACTTT. This chain connects TRBV10-3 to TRBJ1-6; 7 bases map to TRBD1. CDR1 and CDR2 from the germline V gene are ENHRY and SYGVKD. The length of the CDR3 is 13 residues. V lost 8 bases to trimming and J lost 7 bases; unmatched junction nucleotides: 5.

The CDR3: CASSPARNSPLHF. DNA for the CDR3: TGTGCCAGCTCACCGGCCAGAAATTCACCCCTCCACTTT. This chain uses TRBV18 with TRBJ1-6, with D hard to call. Germline CDR1 reads KGHSH; CDR2 reads LQKENI. This CDR3 spans 13 amino acids. The ends were cut back, 3 bases at V and 7 bases at J, with 7 bases in the middle.

The chain carries TRBV18 and TRBJ2-7, with 9 bases aligning to TRBD2. Germline V gene sequence: CDR1 KGHSH, CDR2 LQKENI. Unmatched junction bases numbered 11, after V lost 3 bases and J lost 5 bases. This CDR3 is 16 amino acids long. The CDR3 DNA follows: TGTGCCAGCTCACCGTCCCCCCTAGCGGGAATCCACGAGCAGTACTTC. Translating it yields CASSPSPLAGIHEQYF.

The chain couples TRBV6-4 to TRBJ1-1, with D unclear. The germline gives CDR1 MRHNA, CDR2 SNTAGT. V was clipped by 6 bases and J by 0 bases, with 14 bases between them. The CDR3 has 15 amino acids. The CDR3 protein is CASSLHHTMNTEAFF. CDR3 DNA sequence: TGTGCCAGCAGCCTACACCATACCATGAACACTGAAGCTTTCTTT.

This chain joins TRBV5-6 and TRBJ2-5; no clear D. Germline values: CDR1 SGHDT, CDR2 YYEEEE. V was cut by 4 bases and J by 6 bases, with 7 bases left in between. This CDR3 has 11 amino acids. DNA of the CDR3: TGTGCCAGCAGCCTACAGCAGACCCAGTACTTC. Residues: CASSLQQTQYF.

The V call is TRBV7-9, the J call TRBJ1-1, with a tentative D call TRBD1 (6 bases). Trimming cost V 5 bases and J 5 bases, with 9 bases left between them. Germline V lookup: CDR1 SEHNR, CDR2 FQNEAQ (reference sequence). The CDR3 has 12 amino acids. The chain's CDR3 is CASSHDRTEAFF. CDR3 coding DNA: TGTGCCAGCAGCCACGACAGGACTGAAGCTTTCTTT.

This clonotype is categorized as large. The chain recombines TRBV7-2 with TRBJ1-2; D might be TRBD1 (5 bases). CDR3 length: 15 amino acids. Trimming took 2 bases from V and 4 from J, leaving 14 bases between them. Germline V gene lookup returns CDR1 SGHTA and CDR2 FQGNSA. This CDR3 is CASSLSGTLSYGYTF. For the CDR3, the DNA is TGTGCCAGCAGCTTATCCGGGACTTTAAGCTATGGCTACACCTTC. The full variable domain, with the rest looked up from reference TRBV7-2 and TRBJ1-2, is GAGVSQSPSNKVTEKGKDVELRCDPISGHTALYWYRQSLGQGLEFLIYFQGNSAPDKSGLPSDRFSAERTGGSVSTLTIQRTQQEDSAVYLCASSLSGTLSYGYTFGSGTRLTVV.

The sample holds a few counts of this clonotype. This rearrangement joins TRBV19 to TRBJ1-5, with D uncertain. Trimming removed 3 bases at V and 0 bases at J, with 9 bases between. This CDR3 has 15 residues. Per the germline V gene, CDR1 is LNHDA and CDR2 is SQIVND (reference sequence). The CDR3 loop reads CASSIGPYSNQPQHF. CDR3 DNA: TGTGCCAGTAGTATCGGTCCTTATAGCAATCAGCCCCAGCATTTT.

The V gene is TRBV27, the J gene TRBJ2-6, with D hard to call. There are 15 residues in the CDR3. Germline CDR1 MNHEY, CDR2 SMNVEV (reference sequence). The V end was cut by 2 bases, the J end by 0 bases, with 5 bases between. In DNA form, the CDR3 reads TGTGCCAGCAGTTTAGAAGCCTCTGGGGCCAACGTCCTGACTTTC. Encoded protein: CASSLEASGANVLTF.